The 19 T cell receptor beta chains below all came from one sample that was sequenced in a study of shared clonotypes between healthy human individuals. The protocol was immunoSEQ multiplex PCR, while the TCRdb copy is restricted to in-frame clones and leaves out a portion. This table has 2,100,000 or so clones, 95% appearing once. Material: naive CD4+ T cells sorted from blood. Subset of the sample: CD45RA+ positively selected. These TCRs come from a man in his late teens or twenties in good health.

Notes on this clone: Other DNA variants within this sample encode the same CDR3. J is TRBJ1-3 and V is TRBV5-4; D is ambiguous. Trimming removed 0 bases at V and 0 bases at J, with 7 bases between. CDR1 is SGHNT, CDR2 YYREEE, per germline (reference sequence). CDR3 size: 15 residues. The CDR3 loop is CASSLGGSSGNTIYF. CDR3 bases: TGTGCCAGCAGCTTGGGAGGATCCTCTGGAAACACCATATATTTT.

The chain recombines TRBV2 with TRBJ2-2, with TRBD2 matching over 9 bases. CDR1 is SNHLY, CDR2 FYNNEI, per germline. This CDR3 contains 16 residues. Unmatched junction bases numbered 10, after V lost 6 bases and J lost 5 bases. DNA for the CDR3: TGTGCCAGCAGGAAGGTTCCTAGCGGGGAAACCGGGGAGCTGTTTTTT. Amino acids: CASRKVPSGETGELFF.

The rearrangement uses TRBV12-5 and TRBJ2-7; a weak D match, TRBD1 (6 bases). The V gene's germline CDR1 is LGHNT and CDR2 FRNRAP. The CDR3 runs to 16 residues. V shed 0 bases and J shed 0 bases, with 12 bases lying between them. The CDR3 DNA follows: TGTGCTAGTGGTTTGGTACTGGGGGCCCCCTCCTACGAGCAGTACTTC. This encodes CASGLVLGAPSYEQYF.

V usage is TRBV29-1 and J usage is TRBJ2-7; TRBD1 aligns across 9 bases. With 4 bases clipped from V and 5 bases from J, the junction kept 3 bases outside the gene matches. The CDR3 totals 12 residues. Germline assignment: CDR1 SQVTM and CDR2 ANQGSEA. The CDR3 region is CSVGTGENEQYF. The CDR3, as DNA: TGCAGCGTTGGGACAGGGGAGAACGAGCAGTACTTC.

In the case of this clone: The junction departs from germline at one end; a sequencing error may be responsible. V and J are TRBV7-9 and TRBJ2-3, with no clear D. CDR1 SEHNR and CDR2 FQNEAQ come from the germline V gene (reference sequence). The CDR3 length is 15 residues. CDR3 region: CASNLGQSSTDTQYF. In DNA form, the CDR3 reads TGTGCCAGCAACTTAGGGCAGTCTAGCACAGATACGCAGTATTTT. The entire variable domain, with the rest obtained from reference TRBV7-9 and TRBJ2-3, is as follows: DTGVSQNPRHKITKRGQNVTFRCDPISEHNRLYWYRQTLGQGPEFLTYFQNEAQLEKSRLLSDRFSAERPKGSFSTLEIQRTEQGDSAMYLCASNLGQSSTDTQYFGPGTRLTVL.

Details on this clone: The sample carries other DNA sequences with the same CDR3. The chain joins TRBV9 to TRBJ2-2; D gene uncertain. The CDR3 covers 14 residues. The germline gives CDR1 SGDLS, CDR2 YYNGEE. Trimming stripped 2 bases from V and 5 bases from J, with 10 bases between. CDR3 sequence: CASSVLGDTGELFF. The CDR3 bases are TGTGCCAGCAGCGTTCTAGGAGATACCGGGGAGCTGTTTTTT. The full variable domain, in which reference TRBV9 and TRBJ2-2 provide the parts outside the CDR3, is DSGVTQTPKHLITATGQRVTLRCSPRSGDLSVYWYQQSLDQGLQFLIQYYNGEERAKGNILERFSAQQFPDLHSELNLSSLELGDSALYFCASSVLGDTGELFFGEGSRLTVL.

Here the CDR3 DNA reads TGTGCCAGCAGCCGTCCGGGACTAGGCCTGGAGAACACCGGGGAGCTGTTTTTT. It codes for CASSRPGLGLENTGELFF. This sequence joins TRBV11-2 and TRBJ2-2, with TRBD2 matching 8 bases. The CDR3 is 18 amino acids. V lost 5 bases, J lost 1 base, and 12 bases stayed unmatched. Germline V CDR1 and CDR2: SGHAT, FQNNGV.

The rearrangement joins TRBV5-1 to TRBJ1-1, with 7 bases that match TRBD1. Trimming removed 2 bases from V and 1 base from J; junction bases left unmatched: 2. Per the germline V gene, CDR1 is SGHRS and CDR2 is YFSETQ. The CDR3 is made up of 14 amino acids. CDR3 sequence reads: CASSFNRGNTEAFF. In DNA form, the CDR3 reads TGCGCCAGCAGCTTTAACAGGGGGAACACTGAAGCTTTCTTT. Full variable domain (missing parts from reference TRBV5-1 and TRBJ1-1): KAGVTQTPRYLIKTRGQQVTLSCSPISGHRSVSWYQQTPGQGLQFLFEYFSETQRNKGNFPGRFSGRQFSNSRSEMNVSTLELGDSALYLCASSFNRGNTEAFFGQGTRLTVV.

The chain has TRBV10-1 and TRBJ2-7; D is tentatively TRBD1 or TRBD2 (6 bases each). Looked up from germline, CDR1 is WNHNN and CDR2 is SYGVQD (reference sequence). Deletions cut 4 bases from V and 6 bases from J, with 16 bases between. The CDR3 length is 14 residues. CDR3 coding DNA: TGCGCCAGCAGTGTGTTACAGGGAGGTTCCGAGCAGTACTTC. As protein: CASSVLQGGSEQYF.

The V call is TRBV6-6, the J call TRBJ2-5; 11 bases are shared with TRBD2. The V gene end was trimmed by 2 bases and the J gene end by 5 bases; junction bases not matched to a gene: 7. The CDR3 loop spans 16 amino acids. Looked up from germline, CDR1 is MNHNY and CDR2 is SVGAGI (reference sequence). This chain's CDR3 is CASSYLLAGVEETQYF. CDR3 nucleotides: TGTGCCAGCAGTTACCTACTAGCGGGAGTCGAGGAGACCCAGTACTTC.

This chain links TRBV9 with TRBJ2-3; D remains unclear. This CDR3 has 13 amino acids. V was shortened by 3 bases and J by 2 bases, with 7 bases between the two germline ends. The V gene's germline CDR1 is SGDLS and CDR2 YYNGEE. The CDR3 reads CASSGSNTDTQYF. As DNA, the CDR3 is TGTGCCAGCAGCGGATCTAACACAGATACGCAGTATTTT.

V gene TRBV7-2 combines with J gene TRBJ1-1; TRBD1 might be the D (6 bases). Germline V gene lookup returns CDR1 SGHTA and CDR2 FQGNSA. The V and J ends lost 10 bases and 4 bases respectively, with 19 bases between them. This CDR3 is 14 amino acids long. The CDR3, as DNA: TGTGCCAACCGGCCCGGACAGCCGGGCACTGAAGCTTTCTTT. It translates to CANRPGQPGTEAFF.

This clone is a singleton in its sample. This chain connects TRBV2 to TRBJ1-1; possible D gene TRBD1, 5 bases. The CDR3 runs to 11 residues. Germline V gene data show CDR1 as SNHLY and CDR2 as FYNNEI. V was pared by 7 bases and J by 3 bases, with 6 bases between. The CDR3 reads CASTRDTEAFF. CDR3 sequence (DNA): TGTGCCAGCACCAGGGACACTGAAGCTTTCTTT.

The J gene is TRBJ1-5, the V gene TRBV2; D is unclear. This CDR3 has 14 residues. In germline, CDR1 is SNHLY, CDR2 FYNNEI. Trimming shortened V by 6 bases and J by 3 bases, and 12 bases separated the two germline ends. Here the CDR3 DNA reads TGTGCCAGCAGACGTTTAAGCACCAATCAGCCCCAGCATTTT. This encodes CASRRLSTNQPQHF.

The genes are TRBV5-1 and TRBJ2-5, with TRBD2 identical over 12 bases. Trimming at V came to 0 bases and at J to 4 bases, leaving 7 bases not matched to a gene. The CDR3 has 17 residues. Germline CDR1 and CDR2: SGHRS and YFSETQ. CDR3 DNA sequence: TGCGCCAGCAGCTTGGGACTAGCGGGGGCGAGGGGAGAGACCCAGTACTTC. Its protein product is CASSLGLAGARGETQYF.

V and J are TRBV2 and TRBJ1-5; D unresolved. The germline V and J ends were trimmed by 6 bases and 0 bases, with 12 bases remaining between them. The germline V gene has CDR1 SNHLY and CDR2 FYNNEI. This CDR3 is 15 amino acids long. CDR3 coding DNA: TGTGCCAGCAGCCGGGCCTTACCTAGCAATCAGCCCCAGCATTTT. Its translation is CASSRALPSNQPQHF.

The chain joins TRBV2 to TRBJ1-5; D is ambiguous. The germline V and J ends were trimmed by 5 bases and 4 bases, with 12 bases remaining between them. The CDR3 has 14 residues. Germline CDR1 SNHLY, CDR2 FYNNEI. CDR3 DNA: TGTGCCAGCAGTCTGCTACAGCTGAATCAGCCCCAGCATTTT. Amino acids: CASSLLQLNQPQHF.

V usage is TRBV28 and J usage is TRBJ1-1; 7 nucleotides line up with TRBD1. Per germline, CDR1 MDHEN and CDR2 SYDVKM. The CDR3 extends over 15 amino acids. J was trimmed by 1 base and V by 5 bases; bases with no gene match: 7. The chain's CDR3 is CASSPWTGGNTEAFF. The CDR3 coding sequence is TGTGCCAGCAGTCCTTGGACAGGTGGGAACACTGAAGCTTTCTTT.

This rearrangement joins TRBV2 to TRBJ1-5; the match to TRBD1 covers 8 bases. Germline CDR1 reads SNHLY; CDR2 reads FYNNEI. J was trimmed by 7 bases and V by 6 bases; bases with no gene match: 11. There are 15 residues in the CDR3. The CDR3 bases are TGTGCCAGCAGGGTACAGCAGGGGGCAGGACAGCCCCAGCATTTT. Amino acid sequence: CASRVQQGAGQPQHF.